The 2 T cell receptor beta chains below all came from one sample that was sequenced in a study of blood T cell repertoires in COVID-19. Using immunoSEQ multiplex PCR, the repertoire was profiled, and TCRdb retains in-frame clones only, with some absent. The table has approximately 180,000 clones, roughly 88% seen once. The sample taken for sequencing was peripheral blood. Receptors originate from a human donor with active or convalescent COVID-19. The donor label of this sample is uncertain.

The V gene is TRBV12-3 or TRBV12-4, the J gene TRBJ2-7; D is possibly TRBD1 (6 bases). Trimming cost V 5 bases and J 4 bases, with 12 bases left between them. This CDR3 comprises 13 residues. The CDR3 region is CASSKEGGYEQYF. Written as DNA, the CDR3 is TGTGCCAGCAGTAAGGAAGGGGGTTACGAGCAGTACTTC.

The gene calls are TRBV7-9 and TRBJ2-3; 9 nucleotides line up with TRBD2. The germline CDR1 and CDR2 sequences are SEHNR and FQNEAQ (reference sequence). There are 13 residues in the CDR3. V gave up 8 bases and J gave up 4 bases; unmatched junction bases: 4. The CDR3 protein is CASQTSGPDTQYF. The CDR3 DNA reads as TGTGCCAGCCAGACTAGCGGTCCAGATACGCAGTATTTT.